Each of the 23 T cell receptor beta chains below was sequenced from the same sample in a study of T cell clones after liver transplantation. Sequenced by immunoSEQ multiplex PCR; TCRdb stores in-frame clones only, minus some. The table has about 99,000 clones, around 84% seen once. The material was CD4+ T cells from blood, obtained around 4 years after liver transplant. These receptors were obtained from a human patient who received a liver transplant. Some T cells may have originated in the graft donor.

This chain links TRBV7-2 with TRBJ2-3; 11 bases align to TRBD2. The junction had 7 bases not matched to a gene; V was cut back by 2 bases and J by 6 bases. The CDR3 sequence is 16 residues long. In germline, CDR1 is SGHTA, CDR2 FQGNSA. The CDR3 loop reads CASSLTPSGGKDTQYF. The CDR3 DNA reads TGTGCCAGCAGCTTAACCCCTAGCGGGGGGAAGGATACGCAGTATTTT.

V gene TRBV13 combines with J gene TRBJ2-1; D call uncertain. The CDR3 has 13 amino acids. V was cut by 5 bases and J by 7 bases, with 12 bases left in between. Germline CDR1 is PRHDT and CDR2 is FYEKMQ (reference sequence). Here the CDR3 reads CASSRTLLNEQFF. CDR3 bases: TGTGCCAGCAGCCGAACCTTACTAAATGAGCAGTTCTTC.

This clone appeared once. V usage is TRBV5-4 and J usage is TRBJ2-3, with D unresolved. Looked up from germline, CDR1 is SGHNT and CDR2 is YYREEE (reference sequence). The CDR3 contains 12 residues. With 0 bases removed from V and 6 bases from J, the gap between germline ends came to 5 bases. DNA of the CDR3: TGTGCCAGCAGCTTGGCCGGGGATACGCAGTATTTT. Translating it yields CASSLAGDTQYF.

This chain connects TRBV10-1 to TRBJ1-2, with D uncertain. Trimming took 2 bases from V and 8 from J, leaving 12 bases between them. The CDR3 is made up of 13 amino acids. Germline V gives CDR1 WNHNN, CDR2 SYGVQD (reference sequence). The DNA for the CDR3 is TGCGCCAGCAGTGAGGGGGTTAACTCGGGCTACACCTTC. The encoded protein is CASSEGVNSGYTF.

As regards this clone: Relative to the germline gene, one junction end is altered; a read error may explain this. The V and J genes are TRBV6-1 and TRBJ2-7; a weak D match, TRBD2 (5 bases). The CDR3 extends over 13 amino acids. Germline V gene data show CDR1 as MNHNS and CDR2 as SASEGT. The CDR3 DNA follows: TGTGCCAGCAGTGCAGCGGTGGGCTACGAGGAGTACTTC. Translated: CASSAAVGYEEYF.

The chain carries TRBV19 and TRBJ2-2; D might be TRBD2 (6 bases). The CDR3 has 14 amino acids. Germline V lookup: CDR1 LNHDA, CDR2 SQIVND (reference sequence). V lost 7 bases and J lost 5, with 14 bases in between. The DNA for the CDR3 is TGTGCCAGTATGAGGGACGGAGGGACCGGGGAGCTGTTTTTT. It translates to CASMRDGGTGELFF.

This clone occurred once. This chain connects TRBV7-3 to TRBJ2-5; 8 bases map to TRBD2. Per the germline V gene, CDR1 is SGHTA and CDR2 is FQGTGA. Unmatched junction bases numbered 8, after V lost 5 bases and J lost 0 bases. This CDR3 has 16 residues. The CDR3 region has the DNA TGTGCCAGCAGCCCCGGGGGGGCCTTGTACCAAGAGACCCAGTACTTC. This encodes CASSPGGALYQETQYF.

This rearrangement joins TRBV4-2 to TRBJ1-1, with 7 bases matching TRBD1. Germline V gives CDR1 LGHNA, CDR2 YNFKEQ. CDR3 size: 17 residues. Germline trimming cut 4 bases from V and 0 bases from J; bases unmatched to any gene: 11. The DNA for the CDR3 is TGTGCCAGCAGCCCCCCCCCAGGGGGGGCGATGAACACTGAAGCTTTCTTT. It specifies CASSPPPGGAMNTEAFF.

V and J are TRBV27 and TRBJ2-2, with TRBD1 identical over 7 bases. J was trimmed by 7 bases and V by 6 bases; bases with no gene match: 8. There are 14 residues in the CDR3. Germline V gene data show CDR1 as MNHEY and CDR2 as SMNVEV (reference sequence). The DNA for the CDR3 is TGTGCCAGCAGGACAGGGTTAAGGGTCGGGGAGCTGTTTTTT. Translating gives CASRTGLRVGELFF.

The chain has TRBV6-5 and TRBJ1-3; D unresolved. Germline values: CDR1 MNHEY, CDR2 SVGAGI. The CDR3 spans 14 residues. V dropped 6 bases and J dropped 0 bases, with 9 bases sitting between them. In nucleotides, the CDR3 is TGTGCCAGCAGATCCACGAGCTCTGGAAACACCATATATTTT. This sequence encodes CASRSTSSGNTIYF.

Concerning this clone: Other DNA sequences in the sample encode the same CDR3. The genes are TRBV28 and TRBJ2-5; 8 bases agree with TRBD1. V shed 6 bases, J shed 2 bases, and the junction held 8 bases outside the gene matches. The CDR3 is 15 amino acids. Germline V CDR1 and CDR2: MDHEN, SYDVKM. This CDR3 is CASSLTGTGQETQYF. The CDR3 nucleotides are TGTGCCAGCAGCCTCACCGGGACAGGTCAAGAGACCCAGTACTTC. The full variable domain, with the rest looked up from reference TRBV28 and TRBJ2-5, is DVKVTQSSRYLVKRTGEKVFLECVQDMDHENMFWYRQDPGLGLRLIYFSYDVKMKEKGDIPEGYSVSREKKERFSLILESASTNQTSMYLCASSLTGTGQETQYFGPGTRLLVL.

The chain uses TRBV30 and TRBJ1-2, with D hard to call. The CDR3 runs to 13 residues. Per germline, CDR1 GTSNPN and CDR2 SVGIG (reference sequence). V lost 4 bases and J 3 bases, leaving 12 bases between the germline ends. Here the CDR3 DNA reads TGTGCCTGGACAATAACAGCGGACTATGGCTACACCTTC. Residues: CAWTITADYGYTF.

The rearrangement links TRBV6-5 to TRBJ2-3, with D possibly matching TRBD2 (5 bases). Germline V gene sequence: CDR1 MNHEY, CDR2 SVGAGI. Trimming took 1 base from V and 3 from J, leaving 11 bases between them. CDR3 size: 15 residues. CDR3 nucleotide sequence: TGTGCCAGCAGTTACTTGGGAGAAGGGACAGATACGCAGTATTTT. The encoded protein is CASSYLGEGTDTQYF.

CDR3 in DNA: TGTGCCAGCAGCTTAGGGACAGCTGCGAACACCGGGGAGCTGTTTTTT. Residues: CASSLGTAANTGELFF. The chain joins TRBV7-3 to TRBJ2-2, with TRBD1 matching 7 bases. Per germline, CDR1 SGHTA and CDR2 FQGTGA. V lost 2 bases to trimming and J lost 0 bases; unmatched junction nucleotides: 3. The CDR3 has 16 amino acids.

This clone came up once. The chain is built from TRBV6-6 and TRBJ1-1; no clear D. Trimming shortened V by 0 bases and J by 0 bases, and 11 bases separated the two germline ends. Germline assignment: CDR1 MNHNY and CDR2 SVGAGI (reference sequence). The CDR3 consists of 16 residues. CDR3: CASSYSAGIMNTEAFF. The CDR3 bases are TGTGCCAGCAGTTACTCGGCAGGCATCATGAACACTGAAGCTTTCTTT.

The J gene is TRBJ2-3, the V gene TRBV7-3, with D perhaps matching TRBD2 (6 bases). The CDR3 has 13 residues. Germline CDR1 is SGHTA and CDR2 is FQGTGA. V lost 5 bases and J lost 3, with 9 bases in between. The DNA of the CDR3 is TGTGCCAGCAGCCCTCGGGGGACAGATACGCAGTATTTT. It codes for CASSPRGTDTQYF.

CDR3 region: CASSVAAEQTGELFF. In nucleotides, the CDR3 is TGTGCCAGCAGCGTAGCGGCCGAACAAACCGGGGAGCTGTTTTTT. The V and J genes are TRBV9 and TRBJ2-2, with no clear D. Trimming removed 0 bases from V and 5 bases from J, with 11 bases in between. The CDR3 is 15 amino acids. Germline-derived CDR1 and CDR2 are SGDLS and YYNGEE. The whole variable domain, filled in from reference TRBV9 and TRBJ2-2, reads DSGVTQTPKHLITATGQRVTLRCSPRSGDLSVYWYQQSLDQGLQFLIQYYNGEERAKGNILERFSAQQFPDLHSELNLSSLELGDSALYFCASSVAAEQTGELFFGEGSRLTVL.

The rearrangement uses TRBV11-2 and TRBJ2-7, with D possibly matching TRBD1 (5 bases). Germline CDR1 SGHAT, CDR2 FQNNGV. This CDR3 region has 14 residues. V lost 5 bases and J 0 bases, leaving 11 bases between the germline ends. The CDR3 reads CASSQDSLSYEQYF. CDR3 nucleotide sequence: TGTGCCAGCAGCCAAGACAGCCTCTCCTACGAGCAGTACTTC.

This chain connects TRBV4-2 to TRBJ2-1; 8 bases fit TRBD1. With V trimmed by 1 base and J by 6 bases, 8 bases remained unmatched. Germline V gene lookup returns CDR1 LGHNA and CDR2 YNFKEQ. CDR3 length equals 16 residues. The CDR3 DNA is TGTGCCAGCAGCCAAGTTGGGCAGGGGGCATTCAATGAGCAGTTCTTC. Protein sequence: CASSQVGQGAFNEQFF.

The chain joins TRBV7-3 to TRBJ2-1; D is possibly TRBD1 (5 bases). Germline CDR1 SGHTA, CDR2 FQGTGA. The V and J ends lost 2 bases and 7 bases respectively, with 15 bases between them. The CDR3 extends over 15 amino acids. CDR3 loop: CASSLYRGARNEQFF. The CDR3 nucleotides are TGTGCCAGCAGCTTATATAGGGGCGCACGAAATGAGCAGTTCTTC.

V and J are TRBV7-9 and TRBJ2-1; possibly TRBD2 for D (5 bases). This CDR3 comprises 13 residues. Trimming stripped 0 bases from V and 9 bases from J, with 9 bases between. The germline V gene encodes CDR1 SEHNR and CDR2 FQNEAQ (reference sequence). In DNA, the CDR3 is TGTGCCAGCAGCTTAGCGGGAGAGGTTGAGCAGTTCTTC. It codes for CASSLAGEVEQFF.

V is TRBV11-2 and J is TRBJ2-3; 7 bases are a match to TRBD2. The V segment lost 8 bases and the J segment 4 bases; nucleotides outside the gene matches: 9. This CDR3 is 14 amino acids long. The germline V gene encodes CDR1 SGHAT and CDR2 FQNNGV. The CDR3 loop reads CASREDFLSDTQYF. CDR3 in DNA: TGTGCCAGCCGGGAGGACTTCTTATCAGATACGCAGTATTTT.

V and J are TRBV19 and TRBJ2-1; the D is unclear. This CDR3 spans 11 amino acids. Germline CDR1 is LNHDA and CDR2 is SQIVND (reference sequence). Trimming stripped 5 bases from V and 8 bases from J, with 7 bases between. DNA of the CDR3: TGTGCCAGTAGTCTATGGGATGAGCAGTTCTTC. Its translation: CASSLWDEQFF.